This TCR beta chain was identified in a study of siplizumab effects on memory and regulatory T cells. Study-wide results and caveats: Proliferating clones, CD4+ or CD8+, lacked an assignable naive or memory phenotype in roughly 75-96% of cases. Siplizumab gave mappable alloreactive CD4+ clones an average Treg-derived fraction of under 75%, against around 30% in controls. Greater diversity than memory cells seemed evident in naive T cells, which also appeared to be major alloresponse contributors.

The method was immunoSEQ multiplex PCR; TCRdb's version includes in-frame clones alone and lacks a portion of them. The sample contains 100,000 to 120,000 clones, more than 85% of which appear only once. Germline V CDR1 and CDR2: DFQATT, SNEGSKA (reference sequence). With 3 bases removed from V and 6 bases from J, the gap between germline ends came to 8 bases. The CDR3 runs to 11 residues. Details on this clone: Antigen specificity is unknown.

The sequence came from a human donor in good health. Sequenced sample: CD4+ T cells sorted from blood. The gene calls are TRBV20-1 and TRBJ1-2; D uncertain. The CDR3 loop reads CSASPTHGYTF. CDR3 DNA sequence: TGCAGTGCTAGCCCCACCCATGGCTACACCTTC.